This T cell receptor beta chain appears in the sequencing data of a study of cytomegalovirus exposure and HLA in healthy donors. The CDR3 is 14 residues long. The V gene lost 7 bases and the J gene lost 0 bases, with 9 bases spanning the gap. Germline V CDR1 and CDR2: SNHLY, FYNNEI. PCR amplification relied on 60 Vbeta primers (plus 13 Jbeta primers). Clones were sequenced by immunoSEQ multiplex PCR, and TCRdb holds only the in-frame ones, with some missing. The sample holds some 100,000 clones, 60% to 80% seen once. General study points: With later analysis, a missense DCLRE1C variant became linked to TCR beta V- and J-gene trimming. Upon later analysis, HLA-associated TCR beta chains proved more clonally expanded than other, equally common chains.

This clone is a singleton in its sample. The antigen is undetermined. This clonotype originated in a man aged 50-60 years in good health and CMV-seropositive. This chain links TRBV2 with TRBJ1-4; D is unresolved. The sample comprised PBMCs. CDR3 nucleotide sequence: TGTGCCAGCAATTTAGTAGCAACTAATGAAAAACTGTTTTTT. This translates into CASNLVATNEKLFF.